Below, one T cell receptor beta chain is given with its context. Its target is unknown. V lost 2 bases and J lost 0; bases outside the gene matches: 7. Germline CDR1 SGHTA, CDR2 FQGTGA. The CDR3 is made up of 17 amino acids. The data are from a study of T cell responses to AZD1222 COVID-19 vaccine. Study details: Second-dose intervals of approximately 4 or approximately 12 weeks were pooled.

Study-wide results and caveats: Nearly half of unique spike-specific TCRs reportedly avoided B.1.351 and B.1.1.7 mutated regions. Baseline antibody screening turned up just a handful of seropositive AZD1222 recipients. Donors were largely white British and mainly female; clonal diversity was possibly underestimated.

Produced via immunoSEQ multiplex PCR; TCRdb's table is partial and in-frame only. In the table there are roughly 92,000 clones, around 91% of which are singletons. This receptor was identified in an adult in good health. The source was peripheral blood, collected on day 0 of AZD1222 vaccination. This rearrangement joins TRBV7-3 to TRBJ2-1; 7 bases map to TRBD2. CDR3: CASSLLPGGNSYNEQFF. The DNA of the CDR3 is TGTGCCAGCAGCTTACTACCCGGGGGGAACTCCTACAATGAGCAGTTCTTC.